This T cell receptor (beta chain) was recovered during a study of control samples from healthy donors and cancer patients. The method was immunoSEQ multiplex PCR; TCRdb's version includes in-frame clones alone and lacks a portion of them. The sample records 95,000 to 120,000 clones, 70% to 85% being singletons. Germline CDR1 reads MNHEY; CDR2 reads SVGEGT. The CDR3 totals 12 residues. Trimming removed 5 bases from V and 6 bases from J, with 8 bases in between. This chain joins TRBV6-2 or TRBV6-3 and TRBJ1-5; maybe TRBD1 (6 bases). The sample taken for sequencing was blood. The clonotype was recovered from a young man in good health. The CDR3 DNA reads TGTGCCAGCAGTCCAGGGGTTCAGCCCCAGCATTTT. It is translated as CASSPGVQPQHF.